The clone carrying this T cell receptor beta chain was picked up many times. This entry comes from a study of neurological immune-mediated disorders. A 10-nucleotide random UMI tagged transcripts in template-switch 5'RACE cDNA synthesis. TCRdb used MiXCR to reprocess the 5' RACE reads, holding one entry per CDR3 protein. This sample has 53,000 or so distinct CDR3 sequences, with approximately 9.2% found just once. The CDR3 consists of 14 residues. The V and J ends lost 5 bases and 8 bases, in that order; junction bases with no gene match: 6. Time point of the sample: longitudinal time-point 3. The receptor was isolated from a woman aged 40 to 49 in good health. The gene calls are TRBV12-3 or TRBV12-4 and TRBJ1-4, with TRBD1 matching over 9 bases. Sequences were obtained from PBMCs. CDR3 coding DNA: TGTGCCAGCAGTCCCGGGACAGGGAACGAAAAACTGTTTTTT. Residues: CASSPGTGNEKLFF.